The rows below give T cell receptor beta chains drawn from one sample of a study of cytomegalovirus exposure and HLA in healthy donors. Clones were sequenced by immunoSEQ multiplex PCR, and TCRdb holds only the in-frame ones, with some missing. Of 130,000 or so clones listed, nearly 90% are singletons. Sequenced: PBMCs. The receptors stem from a woman younger than 35 in good health and CMV-seronegative. Both conserved end residues are part of each CDR3. D genes are given only for firm matches. Only some rows state a clone size, as once, few, many or a class for expanded clones.

v_call,clone_size,d_call,j_call,cdr3_aa,cdr3_nt
TRBV29-1,-,-,TRBJ1-2,CSFEGGDNYGYTF,TGCAGCTTCGAGGGGGGGGATAACTATGGCTACACCTTC
TRBV21-1,-,-,TRBJ1-1,CASSHLGKSQAYFEAFF,TGTGCCAGCAGCCACCTCGGAAAATCGCAGGCGTACTTTGAAGCTTTCTTT
TRBV4-2,-,TRBD1,TRBJ2-7,CASSQDGQGRDEQYF,TGTGCCAGCAGCCAAGACGGACAGGGAAGGGACGAGCAGTACTTC
TRBV7-8,-,TRBD2,TRBJ2-1,CASSPRTSGGEQFF,TGTGCCAGCAGCCCAAGGACTAGCGGGGGGGAGCAGTTCTTC
TRBV7-9,-,-,TRBJ2-5,CASSSDGETQYF,TGTGCCAGCAGTTCCGACGGGGAGACCCAGTACTTC
TRBV11-1,-,TRBD1,TRBJ1-5,CASSSGTGPEQPQHF,TGTGCCAGCAGCTCCGGGACAGGGCCCGAACAGCCCCAGCATTTT
TRBV4-1,-,-,TRBJ2-3,CASSQGYTGRTDTQYF,TGCGCCAGCAGCCAGGGATACACAGGTAGGACAGATACGCAGTATTTT
TRBV19,-,-,TRBJ2-2,CASSKDGVNTGELFF,TGTGCCAGTAGTAAAGACGGGGTGAACACCGGGGAGCTGTTTTTT
TRBV5-1,-,-,TRBJ2-6,CASSLDSQANVLTF,TGCGCCAGCAGCTTGGACAGTCAAGCCAACGTCCTGACTTTC
TRBV10-3,-,-,TRBJ2-1,CAITGGHEQFF,TGTGCCATCACCGGGGGACATGAGCAGTTCTTC
TRBV14,-,-,TRBJ1-2,CASSPDRTYGYTF,TGTGCCAGCAGCCCCGACAGGACCTATGGCTACACCTTC
TRBV6-1,few,TRBD1,TRBJ1-4,CASSGGQPLTTNEKLFF,TGTGCCAGCAGTGGGGGACAGCCCCTAACAACTAATGAAAAACTGTTTTTT
TRBV19,-,-,TRBJ2-3,CASSSSPQDTQYF,TGTGCCAGTAGTTCCTCTCCGCAGGATACGCAGTATTTT
TRBV4-1,-,TRBD2,TRBJ2-3,CASSQVGGGPLRRTDTQYF,TGCGCCAGCAGCCAAGTAGGCGGGGGGCCTTTGCGACGCACAGATACGCAGTATTTT
TRBV7-7,-,-,TRBJ1-4,CASSSVATNEKLFF,TGTGCCAGCAGCTCGGTTGCAACTAATGAAAAACTGTTTTTT
TRBV9,-,TRBD1,TRBJ1-3,CASSGQGALGNTIYF,TGTGCCAGCAGCGGACAGGGGGCTTTGGGAAACACCATATATTTT
TRBV7-8,-,-,TRBJ2-5,CASSATSPEETQYF,TGTGCCAGCAGCGCAACTAGCCCAGAAGAGACCCAGTACTTC
TRBV5-4,-,TRBD1,TRBJ2-1,CASSEGQGSYNEQFF,TGTGCCAGCAGCGAGGGACAGGGCTCCTACAATGAGCAGTTCTTC
TRBV18,-,-,TRBJ1-4,CASSVLQEKLFF,TGTGCCAGCTCCGTATTACAGGAAAAACTGTTTTTT
TRBV2,-,TRBD1,TRBJ1-4,CASSTGVVKEKLFF,TGTGCCAGCAGTACAGGGGTCGTTAAGGAAAAACTGTTTTTT
TRBV5-1,once,-,TRBJ1-6,CASSLGPQGFNNSPLHF,TGCGCCAGCAGCTTGGGCCCACAGGGTTTCAATAATTCACCCCTCCACTTT
TRBV19,-,-,TRBJ1-6,CASSRGVPVAGSHSPLHF,TGTGCCAGTAGTAGAGGGGTCCCAGTTGCCGGGAGCCATTCACCCCTCCACTTT
TRBV6-5,-,-,TRBJ2-2,CASSLDRAGNGELFF,TGTGCCAGCAGTCTTGACAGGGCGGGAAACGGGGAGCTGTTTTTT
TRBV6-1,-,-,TRBJ2-5,CASSEAKGYVTQYF,TGTGCCAGCAGTGAAGCGAAGGGGTATGTGACCCAGTACTTC
TRBV5-1,-,TRBD1,TRBJ2-7,CASSLGGGRGYEQYF,TGCGCCAGCAGCTTGGGAGGGGGCAGAGGCTACGAGCAGTACTTC
TRBV19,-,-,TRBJ2-5,CASSTSRARGQETQYF,TGTGCCAGTAGTACTTCTCGGGCGAGGGGGCAAGAGACCCAGTACTTC
TRBV10-3,few,TRBD1,TRBJ1-2,CAISETGEGYTF,TGTGCCATCAGTGAGACAGGGGAAGGCTACACCTTC
TRBV7-8,-,-,TRBJ2-3,CASSPGLYTDTQYF,TGTGCCAGCAGCCCGGGACTGTACACAGATACGCAGTATTTT
TRBV6-5,-,-,TRBJ1-5,CASSRRTDQPQHF,TGTGCCAGCAGCCGGAGAACCGATCAGCCCCAGCATTTT
TRBV18,-,-,TRBJ2-2,CATTEQHRLTGELFF,TGTGCCACCACAGAACAGCACCGGTTAACCGGGGAGCTGTTTTTT
TRBV7-9,once,-,TRBJ2-7,CASTISGVSPNYEQYF,TGTGCCAGCACTATTTCGGGGGTTTCCCCCAATTACGAGCAGTACTTC
TRBV7-8,-,TRBD1,TRBJ2-7,CASSPSGQGTYEQYF,TGTGCCAGCAGTCCATCGGGACAGGGGACCTACGAGCAGTACTTC